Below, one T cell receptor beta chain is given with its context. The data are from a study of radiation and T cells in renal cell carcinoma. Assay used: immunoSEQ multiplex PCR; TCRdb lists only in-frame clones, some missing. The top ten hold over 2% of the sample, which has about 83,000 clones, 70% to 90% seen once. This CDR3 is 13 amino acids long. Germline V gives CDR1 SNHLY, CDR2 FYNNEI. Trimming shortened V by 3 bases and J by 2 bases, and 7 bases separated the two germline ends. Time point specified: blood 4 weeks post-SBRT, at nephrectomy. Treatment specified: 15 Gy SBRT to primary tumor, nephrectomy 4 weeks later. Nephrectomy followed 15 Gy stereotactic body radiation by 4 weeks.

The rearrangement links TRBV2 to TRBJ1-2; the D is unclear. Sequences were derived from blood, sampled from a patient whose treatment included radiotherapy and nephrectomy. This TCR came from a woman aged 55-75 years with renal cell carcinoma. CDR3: CASSDWQNYGYTF. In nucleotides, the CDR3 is TGTGCCAGCAGTGATTGGCAGAACTATGGCTACACCTTC.